This is a list of T cell receptor beta chains from one sample in a study of shared clonotypes between healthy human individuals. Method: immunoSEQ multiplex PCR; TCRdb's copy keeps in-frame clones and lacks some. The sample gives 1.5 million to 2.5 million clones, about 95% of which show up once; 1.2% is in the top ten. Sequencing used naive CD8+ T cells sorted from blood. The source is a man younger than 30 in good health. CDR3s include the opening cysteine and the closing phenylalanine or tryptophan. The D gene is left open where the match is weak. Expanded clones get a size class; other rows say once, few or many, or leave the size out.

abundance | j_gene | d_gene | v_gene | CDR3nt | CDR3aa
. | TRBJ2-7 | TRBD1 | TRBV7-8 | TGTGCCAGCAGCGATGACAGGGGCTACGAGCAGTACTTC | CASSDDRGYEQYF
. | TRBJ2-7 | . | TRBV5-1 | TGCGCCAGCAGCTTGGAAGACCTAAGTAACGAGCAGTACTTC | CASSLEDLSNEQYF
. | TRBJ2-7 | TRBD1 | TRBV2 | TGTGCCAGCAGTGTTTTGGACAGGGACTACGAGCAGTACTTC | CASSVLDRDYEQYF
. | TRBJ2-3 | TRBD2 | TRBV30 | TGTGCCTGGAGTGTGGGGACTAGCGGGCCGGGAGATACGCAGTATTTT | CAWSVGTSGPGDTQYF
few | TRBJ1-5 | . | TRBV27 | TGTGCCAGCAGTTTATTGGGGGTTAGCAATCAGCCCCAGCATTTT | CASSLLGVSNQPQHF
. | TRBJ2-7 | . | TRBV7-3 | TGTGCCAGCAGCTTAAGGGGCGGACCTCCTACCATCACGGGAGAGCAGTACTTC | CASSLRGGPPTITGEQYF
. | TRBJ1-1 | . | TRBV2 | TGTGCCAGCGTGGGACTCAAGGCTGAAGCTTTCTTT | CASVGLKAEAFF
. | TRBJ2-1 | TRBD1 | TRBV11-2 | TGTGCCAGCAGCTCCGGACAGGACTCCTACAATGAGCAGTTCTTC | CASSSGQDSYNEQFF
. | TRBJ1-2 | TRBD1 | TRBV7-9 | TGTGCCAGCAGCTGGCAGGGACAGGGGAACTATGGCTACACCTTC | CASSWQGQGNYGYTF
. | TRBJ1-2 | . | TRBV7-9 | TGTGCCAGCAGCCTACAGGAGTTTGGCTACACCTTC | CASSLQEFGYTF
. | TRBJ2-5 | TRBD1 | TRBV4-1 | TGCGCCAGCAGCCCAGGGGTCCTACAGGGGCGGGAAGAGACCCAGTACTTC | CASSPGVLQGREETQYF
. | TRBJ2-4 | TRBD2 | TRBV9 | TGTGCCAGCAGCGTTGGGGGGGATCTATCGAACATTCAGTACTTC | CASSVGGDLSNIQYF
. | TRBJ1-4 | . | TRBV16 | TGTGCCAGCAGCCAATGGGAGACAGAGACTGAAAAACTGTTTTTT | CASSQWETETEKLFF
. | TRBJ2-7 | . | TRBV4-1 | TGCGCCAGCAGCCAAAAAGACAGCTACGAGCAGTACTTC | CASSQKDSYEQYF
once | TRBJ2-3 | . | TRBV6-5 | TGTGCCAGCAGTTACGAGCGGAGGGGGGATACGCAGTATTTT | CASSYERRGDTQYF
. | TRBJ1-2 | . | TRBV29-1 | TGCAGCGTTGAAGATCTCGGGGATGGCCCTAACTATGGCTACACCTTC | CSVEDLGDGPNYGYTF
. | TRBJ1-3 | . | TRBV10-3 | TGTGCCATCAGTGAGTCTAACAGGGCCTCTGGAAACACCATATATTTT | CAISESNRASGNTIYF
. | TRBJ2-5 | . | TRBV7-6 | TGTGCCAGCAACGCTTATGCGGGCCAAGAGACCCAGTACTTC | CASNAYAGQETQYF
once | TRBJ2-7 | . | TRBV13 | TGTGCCAGCAGCCTGGACCCCGGGTACGAGCAGTACTTC | CASSLDPGYEQYF
. | TRBJ1-2 | TRBD1 | TRBV2 | TGTGCCAGCAACGGACAGGGGGCGGTTGGCTACACCTTC | CASNGQGAVGYTF
. | TRBJ2-1 | TRBD1 | TRBV7-9 | TGTGCCAGCAGCTTAGACGACAGGGTTATCTACAATGAGCAGTTCTTC | CASSLDDRVIYNEQFF
. | TRBJ1-2 | . | TRBV7-5 | TGTGCCAGCAGCCTGAGTAACAGGGATGACTATGGCTACACCTTC | CASSLSNRDDYGYTF
. | TRBJ2-5 | TRBD2 | TRBV27 | TGTGCCAGCAGTCCAGGGACTAGCGCCTACCAAGAGACCCAGTACTTC | CASSPGTSAYQETQYF
. | TRBJ1-2 | TRBD1 | TRBV30 | TGTGCCTGGAGTGTCGACAGGGGACATGGCTACACCTTC | CAWSVDRGHGYTF
. | TRBJ2-7 | . | TRBV19 | TGTGCCACTAAGGCACCCTCCTACGAGCAGTACTTC | CATKAPSYEQYF
. | TRBJ1-6 | . | TRBV6-5 | TGTGCCAGCAGTTACTCGGCGGGATTCCTTATTTCACCCCTCCACTTT | CASSYSAGFLISPLHF
once | TRBJ2-2 | . | TRBV7-9 | TGTGCCAGCAGCTTAGAGTGGTCACCAGCGAACACCGGGGAGCTGTTTTTT | CASSLEWSPANTGELFF
. | TRBJ2-7 | . | TRBV6-6 | TGTGCCAGCAGTCCCGGGGAAAGGGCGAGCTACGAGCAGTACTTC | CASSPGERASYEQYF
. | TRBJ2-6 | . | TRBV27 | TGTGCCAGCAGTTTAAGTATCTCTGGGGCCAACGTCCTGACTTTC | CASSLSISGANVLTF
. | TRBJ1-4 | . | TRBV27 | TGTGCCAGCAGTTCGATCCTTTCGCGGGGCTGGGAAAAACTGTTTTTT | CASSSILSRGWEKLFF
once | TRBJ2-7 | . | TRBV9 | TGTGCCAGCAGCGTAGTTCCGGGACCGACCTACGAGCAGTACTTC | CASSVVPGPTYEQYF
. | TRBJ1-1 | TRBD1 | TRBV25-1 | TGTGCCAGCAGTGAATGGTTCCAGGGGGAAAACACTGAAGCTTTCTTT | CASSEWFQGENTEAFF
. | TRBJ1-2 | TRBD1 | TRBV27 | TGTGCCAGCAGGGGTCCGGACAGGGGGTACTATGGCTACACCTTC | CASRGPDRGYYGYTF
. | TRBJ2-7 | . | TRBV7-9 | TGTGCCAGCAGTCAAACGAACGAGCAGTACTTC | CASSQTNEQYF
. | TRBJ2-7 | . | TRBV6-5 | TGTGCCAGCAGTTATTCTACAGGGAGTTTGCGGTACGAGCAGTACTTC | CASSYSTGSLRYEQYF
once | TRBJ2-2 | TRBD1 | TRBV6-8 | TGTGCCAGCAGTTATTTGGACAGGGCCACCGGGGAGCTGTTTTTT | CASSYLDRATGELFF
. | TRBJ2-3 | TRBD2 | TRBV28 | TGTGCCAGCAGTTTAATCCTCGAAGCGGGGGGGATCACAGATACGCAGTATTTT | CASSLILEAGGITDTQYF
. | TRBJ2-5 | . | TRBV7-9 | TGTGCCAGCACAGGGAGGGGGGAGACCCAGTACTTC | CASTGRGETQYF
. | TRBJ2-5 | . | TRBV30 | TGTGCCTGGAGTGTGGGTAACCAAGAGACCCAGTACTTC | CAWSVGNQETQYF
. | TRBJ2-7 | . | TRBV30 | TGTGCCTGGAGCCGGGACAACGATTTTTACGAGCAGTACTTC | CAWSRDNDFYEQYF
once | TRBJ2-7 | TRBD2 | TRBV28 | TGTGCCAGCAGTCCTACTGGCGGGGGTTACGAGCAGTACTTC | CASSPTGGGYEQYF
. | TRBJ2-1 | . | TRBV5-4 | TGTGCCAGCAGCCTAGGGGACGGTGAGCAGTTCTTC | CASSLGDGEQFF
once | TRBJ2-7 | . | TRBV6-1 | TGTGCCAGCAGTGAATTCGATGGAACAGTCTACGAGCAGTACTTC | CASSEFDGTVYEQYF
. | TRBJ1-6 | . | TRBV4-3 | TGCGCCAGCAGCCAAGTTTACGGCGGGAGGTCACCCCTCCACTTT | CASSQVYGGRSPLHF
. | TRBJ2-7 | TRBD1 | TRBV6-5 | TGTGCCAGCAGCCAGACAGGGGAGGCCTACGAGCAGTACTTC | CASSQTGEAYEQYF
. | TRBJ1-5 | . | TRBV6-1 | TGTGCCAGCAGTGACTACCCCTTCGGAAAATCCGGCCAGCCCCAGCATTTT | CASSDYPFGKSGQPQHF
. | TRBJ2-7 | . | TRBV6-1 | TGTGCCAGCAGTGAAGCTGACCCCCACGAGCAGTACTTC | CASSEADPHEQYF
. | TRBJ2-7 | . | TRBV5-1 | TGCGCCAGCAGCTTGATGCAGGGGCGGGACGAGCAGTACTTC | CASSLMQGRDEQYF
. | TRBJ1-2 | TRBD1 | TRBV10-3 | TGTGCCATCAGCAGCCCTGGGACAGGGGCGTTTAGTGGCTACACCTTC | CAISSPGTGAFSGYTF
. | TRBJ1-5 | . | TRBV6-5 | TGTGCCCATCCGCAGGGCTTGAATCAGCCCCAGCATTTT | CAHPQGLNQPQHF
once | TRBJ2-2 | . | TRBV5-1 | TGCGCCAGCAGCTTGGATTATGGCGGGGTAAACACCGGGGAGCTGTTTTTT | CASSLDYGGVNTGELFF
. | TRBJ1-1 | TRBD1 | TRBV5-4 | TGTGCCAGCAGCGGGGGACAGGGGAACACTGAAGCTTTCTTT | CASSGGQGNTEAFF
. | TRBJ1-1 | . | TRBV4-1 | TGCGCCAGCAGCCAAGAATTAGGGTTGAACACTGAAGCTTTCTTT | CASSQELGLNTEAFF
. | TRBJ2-1 | TRBD1 | TRBV4-3 | TGCGCCAGCAGCCAAGATCAGGGGACAGGGGTACAGAATGAGCAGTTCTTC | CASSQDQGTGVQNEQFF
. | TRBJ1-1 | . | TRBV5-1 | TGCGCCAGCAGCCCCGGAACAGCTGAAGCTTTCTTT | CASSPGTAEAFF